Sequencing of this T cell receptor beta chain was carried out in a study of CD8+CD57+ T cells in acquired aplastic anemia. Looking at the study overall: The study obtained an average of about 3.4 ug of DNA from sorted CD4+ and CD8+ cells. Overall study results and limits: There were some 27 CD8+ CDR3 sequences that occurred in both patients and controls. Patients and controls had CD8+ Simpson's diversity values that were not significantly distinct.

Losses at the gene ends were 5 bases for V and 1 base for J; bases not matched to a gene: 11. This CDR3 has 17 amino acids. Germline V gives CDR1 SGHRS, CDR2 YFSETQ. Patients chosen for sequencing had CD8+CD57+ cells that had expanded, as shown by flow cytometry. The template for TCR beta VDJ and CDR3 sequence profiling was genomic DNA. In TCRdb, the reads were re-called with MiXCR into one record per CDR3 protein. Of about 180,000 distinct CDR3 sequences in the sample, more than 60% were seen once. In its sample, this clonotype was seen a few times. Its matching antigen is unknown. The J gene is TRBJ1-2, the V gene TRBV5-1, with 10 bases identical to TRBD1. Sequencing was carried out using sorted CD4+, CD8+, or CD8+CD57+ T cells (not recorded which) from PBMCs. The sequence was collected from a human donor with aplastic anemia. CDR3 bases: TGCGCCAGCAGGGATGGGGACAGGGGACAGGTTAACTATGGCTACACCTTC. As protein: CASRDGDRGQVNYGYTF.